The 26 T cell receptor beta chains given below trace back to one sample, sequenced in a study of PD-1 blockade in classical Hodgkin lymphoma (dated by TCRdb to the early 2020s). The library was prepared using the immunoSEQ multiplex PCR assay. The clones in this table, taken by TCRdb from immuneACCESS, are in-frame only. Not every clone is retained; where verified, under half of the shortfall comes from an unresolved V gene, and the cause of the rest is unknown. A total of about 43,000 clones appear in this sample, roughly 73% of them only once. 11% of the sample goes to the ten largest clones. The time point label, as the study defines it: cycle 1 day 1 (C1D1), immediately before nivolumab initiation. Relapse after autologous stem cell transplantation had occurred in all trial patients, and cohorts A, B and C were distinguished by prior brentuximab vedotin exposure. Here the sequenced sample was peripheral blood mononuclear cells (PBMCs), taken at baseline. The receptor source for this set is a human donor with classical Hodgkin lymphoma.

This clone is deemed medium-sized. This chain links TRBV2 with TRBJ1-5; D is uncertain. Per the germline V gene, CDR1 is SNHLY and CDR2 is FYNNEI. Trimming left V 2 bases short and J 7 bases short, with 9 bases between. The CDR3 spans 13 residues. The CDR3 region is CASSELSPQPQHF. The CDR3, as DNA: TGTGCCAGCAGTGAATTGTCGCCCCAGCCCCAGCATTTT.

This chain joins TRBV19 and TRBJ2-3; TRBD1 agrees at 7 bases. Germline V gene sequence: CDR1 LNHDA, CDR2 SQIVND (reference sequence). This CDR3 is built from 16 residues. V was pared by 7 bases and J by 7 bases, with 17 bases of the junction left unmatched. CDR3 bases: TGTGCCAGTAACGGGGCATTACAGGGGAACGGATATACGCAGTATTTT. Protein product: CASNGALQGNGYTQYF.

The DNA for the CDR3 is TGCGCCAGCAGCCCCGCCGCCCACCGCGGGATAGGCAATGAGCAGTTCTTC. This translates into CASSPAAHRGIGNEQFF. This chain connects TRBV5-1 to TRBJ2-1, with D tentatively TRBD2 (6 bases). This CDR3 is 17 amino acids long. In germline, CDR1 is SGHRS, CDR2 YFSETQ. V was cut by 4 bases and J by 6 bases, with 23 bases left in between.

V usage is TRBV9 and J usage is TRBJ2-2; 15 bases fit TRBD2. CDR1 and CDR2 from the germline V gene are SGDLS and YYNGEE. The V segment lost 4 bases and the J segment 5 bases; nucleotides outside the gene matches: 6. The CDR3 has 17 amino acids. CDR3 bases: TGTGCCAGCAGCTTCGGGACTAGCGGGGGGCCAACCGGGGAGCTGTTTTTT. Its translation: CASSFGTSGGPTGELFF.

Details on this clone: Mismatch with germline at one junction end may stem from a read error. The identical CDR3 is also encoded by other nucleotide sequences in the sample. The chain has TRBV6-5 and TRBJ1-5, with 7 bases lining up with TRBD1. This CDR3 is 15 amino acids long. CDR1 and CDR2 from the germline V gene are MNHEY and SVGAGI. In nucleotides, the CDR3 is TGCGCCAGCAGTTACGGCAGGGGGAACAATCAGCCCCAGCATTTT. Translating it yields CASSYGRGNNQPQHF.

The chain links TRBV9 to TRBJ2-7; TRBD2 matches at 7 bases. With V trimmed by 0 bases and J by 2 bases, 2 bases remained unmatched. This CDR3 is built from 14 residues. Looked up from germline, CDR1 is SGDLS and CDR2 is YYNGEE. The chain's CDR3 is CASSVDGTTYEQYF. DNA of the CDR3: TGTGCCAGCAGCGTAGACGGGACTACCTACGAGCAGTACTTC.

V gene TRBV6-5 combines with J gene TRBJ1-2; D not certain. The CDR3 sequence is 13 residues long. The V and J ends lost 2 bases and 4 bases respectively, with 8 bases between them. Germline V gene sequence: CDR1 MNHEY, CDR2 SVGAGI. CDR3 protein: CASSYGVLYGYTF. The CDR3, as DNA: TGTGCCAGCAGTTACGGGGTGCTCTATGGCTACACCTTC.

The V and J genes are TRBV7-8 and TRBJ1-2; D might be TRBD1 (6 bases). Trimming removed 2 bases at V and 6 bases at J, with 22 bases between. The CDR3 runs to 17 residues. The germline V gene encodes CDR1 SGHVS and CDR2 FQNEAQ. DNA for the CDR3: TGTGCCAGCAGCTTAACAGGTGGGGGGGCGCCCCTCAATGGCTACACCTTC. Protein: CASSLTGGGAPLNGYTF. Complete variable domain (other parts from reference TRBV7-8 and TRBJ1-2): GAGVSQSPRYKVAKRGQDVALRCDPISGHVSLFWYQQALGQGPEFLTYFQNEAQLDKSGLPSDRFFAERPEGSVSTLKIQRTQQEDSAVYLCASSLTGGGAPLNGYTFGSGTRLTVV.

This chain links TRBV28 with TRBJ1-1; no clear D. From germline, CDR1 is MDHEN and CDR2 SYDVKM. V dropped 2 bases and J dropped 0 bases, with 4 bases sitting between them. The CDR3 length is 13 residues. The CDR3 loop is CASSLPMNTEAFF. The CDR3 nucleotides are TGTGCCAGCAGTTTACCGATGAACACTGAAGCTTTCTTT.

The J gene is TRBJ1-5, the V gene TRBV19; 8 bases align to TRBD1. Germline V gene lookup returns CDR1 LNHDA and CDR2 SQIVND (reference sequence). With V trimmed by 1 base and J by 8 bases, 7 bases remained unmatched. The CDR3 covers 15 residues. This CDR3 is CASSIGPGGGKPQHF. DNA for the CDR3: TGTGCCAGTAGTATAGGTCCAGGGGGCGGGAAGCCCCAGCATTTT.

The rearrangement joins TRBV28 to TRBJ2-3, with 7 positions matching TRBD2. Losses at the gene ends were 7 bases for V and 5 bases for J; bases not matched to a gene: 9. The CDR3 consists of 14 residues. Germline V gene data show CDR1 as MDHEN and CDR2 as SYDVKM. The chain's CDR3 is CASTPGGNRDTQYF. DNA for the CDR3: TGTGCCAGCACCCCGGGAGGTAATCGAGATACGCAGTATTTT.

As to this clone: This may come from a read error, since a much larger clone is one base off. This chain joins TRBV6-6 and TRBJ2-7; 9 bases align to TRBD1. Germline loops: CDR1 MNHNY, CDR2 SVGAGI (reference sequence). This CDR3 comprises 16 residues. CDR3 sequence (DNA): TGTACCAGCAGTTCATCCGGGACAGGGAAAACCTACGAGCAGTACTTC. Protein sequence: CTSSSSGTGKTYEQYF.

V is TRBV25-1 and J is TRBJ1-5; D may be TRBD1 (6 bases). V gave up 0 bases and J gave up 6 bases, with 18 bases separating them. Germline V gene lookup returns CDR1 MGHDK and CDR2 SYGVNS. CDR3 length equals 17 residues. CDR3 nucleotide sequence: TGTGCCAGCAGTGAATATCGAGGGGGGGGGCGCGGTCAGCCCCAGCATTTT. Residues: CASSEYRGGGRGQPQHF. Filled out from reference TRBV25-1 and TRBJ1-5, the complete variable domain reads EADIYQTPRYLVIGTGKKITLECSQTMGHDKMYWYQQDPGMELHLIHYSYGVNSTEKGDLSSESTVSRIRTEHFPLTLESARPSHTSQYLCASSEYRGGGRGQPQHFGDGTRLSIL.

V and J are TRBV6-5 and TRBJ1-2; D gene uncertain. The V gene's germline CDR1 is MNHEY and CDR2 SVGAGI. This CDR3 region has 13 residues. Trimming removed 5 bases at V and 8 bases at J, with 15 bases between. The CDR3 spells CASSTLAVRGYTF. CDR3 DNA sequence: TGTGCCAGCAGTACCCTGGCCGTGCGGGGCTACACCTTC.

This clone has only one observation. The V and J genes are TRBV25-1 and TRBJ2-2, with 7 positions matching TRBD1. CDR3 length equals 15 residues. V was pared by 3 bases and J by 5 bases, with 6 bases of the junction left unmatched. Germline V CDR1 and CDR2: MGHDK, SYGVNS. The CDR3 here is CASSDRDRRTGELFF. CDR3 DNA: TGTGCCAGCAGTGACCGGGACAGACGGACCGGGGAGCTGTTTTTT.

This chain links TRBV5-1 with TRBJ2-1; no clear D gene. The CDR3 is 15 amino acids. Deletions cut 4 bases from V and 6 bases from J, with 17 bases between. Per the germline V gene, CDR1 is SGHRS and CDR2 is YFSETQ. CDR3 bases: TGCGCCAGCAGCGGTGCCCCCGGTTTTTTCAATGAGCAGTTCTTC. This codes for CASSGAPGFFNEQFF.

CDR3 DNA sequence: TGTGCCAGCAGCAAAGCGGAGCAGGACAGGGCCTACGAGCAGTACTTC. This sequence encodes CASSKAEQDRAYEQYF. This chain uses TRBV21-1 with TRBJ2-7; TRBD1 is taken as the D call from the table, unchecked against the DNA. TRBV21-1 is a recognized pseudogene. The CDR3 loop spans 16 amino acids.

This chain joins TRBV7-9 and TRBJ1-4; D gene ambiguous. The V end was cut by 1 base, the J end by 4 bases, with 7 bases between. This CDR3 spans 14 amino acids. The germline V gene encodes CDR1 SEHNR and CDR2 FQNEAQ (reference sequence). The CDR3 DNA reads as TGTGCCAGCAGCTTAGGGCAGAGTAATGAAAAACTGTTTTTT. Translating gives CASSLGQSNEKLFF.

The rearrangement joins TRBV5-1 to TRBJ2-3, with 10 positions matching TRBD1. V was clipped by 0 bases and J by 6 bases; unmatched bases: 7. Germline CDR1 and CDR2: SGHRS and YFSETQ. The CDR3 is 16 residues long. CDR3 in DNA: TGCGCCAGCAGCTTGGACGGGACAGGGGATGTGGATACGCAGTATTTT. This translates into CASSLDGTGDVDTQYF.

CDR3 nucleotide sequence: TGTGCAAGTCGCCCCGAGGTCCCGGGACTCCTAACAGATACGCAGTATTTT. Its protein is CASRPEVPGLLTDTQYF. V is TRBV12-2 and J is TRBJ2-3; no check of the table's D call, TRBD2, against the DNA was made. TRBV12-2 corresponds to a pseudogene. The CDR3 loop spans 17 amino acids.

CDR3 protein: CASSLLPQAPDLSGANVLTF. CDR3 nucleotides: TGCGCCAGCAGCCTTCTGCCGCAGGCTCCAGACCTCTCTGGGGCCAACGTCCTGACTTTC. J is TRBJ2-6 and V is TRBV4-1; D is unresolved. CDR1 is MGHRA and CDR2 is YSYEKL in the germline V gene. This CDR3 is built from 20 residues. V lost 4 bases to trimming and J lost 0 bases, with 22 bases between them.

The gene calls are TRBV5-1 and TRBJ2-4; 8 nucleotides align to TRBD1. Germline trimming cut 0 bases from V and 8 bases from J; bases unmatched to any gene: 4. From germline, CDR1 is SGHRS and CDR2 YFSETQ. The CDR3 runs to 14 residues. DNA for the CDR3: TGCGCCAGCAGCTTGGTTCAGGGGGCAGACATTCAGTACTTC. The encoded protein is CASSLVQGADIQYF.

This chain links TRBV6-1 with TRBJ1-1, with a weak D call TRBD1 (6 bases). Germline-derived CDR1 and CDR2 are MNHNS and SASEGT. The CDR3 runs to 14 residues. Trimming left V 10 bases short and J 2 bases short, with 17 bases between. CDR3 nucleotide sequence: TGTGCCACCAAACTCAGGGGACCAAACACTGAAGCTTTCTTT. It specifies CATKLRGPNTEAFF.

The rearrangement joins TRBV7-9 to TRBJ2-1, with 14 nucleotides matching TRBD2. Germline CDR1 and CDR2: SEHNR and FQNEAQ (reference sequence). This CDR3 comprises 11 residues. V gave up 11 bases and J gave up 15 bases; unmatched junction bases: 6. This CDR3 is CAAGTSGSLFF. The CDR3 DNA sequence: TGTGCCGCCGGGACTAGCGGGAGTTTGTTCTTC.

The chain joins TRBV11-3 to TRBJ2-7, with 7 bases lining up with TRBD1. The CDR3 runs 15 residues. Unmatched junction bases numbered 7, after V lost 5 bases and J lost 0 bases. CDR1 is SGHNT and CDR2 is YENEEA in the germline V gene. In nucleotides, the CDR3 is TGTGCCAGCAGCCCCCCCCAGGGGGACTCCTACGAGCAGTACTTC. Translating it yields CASSPPQGDSYEQYF.

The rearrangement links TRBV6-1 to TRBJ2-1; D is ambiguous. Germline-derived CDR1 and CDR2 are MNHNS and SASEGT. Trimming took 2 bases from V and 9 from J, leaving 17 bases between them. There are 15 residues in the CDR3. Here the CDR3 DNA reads TGTGCCAGCAGTGAATCCGACTCCCCCCTCGGTGAGCAGTTCTTC. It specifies CASSESDSPLGEQFF.